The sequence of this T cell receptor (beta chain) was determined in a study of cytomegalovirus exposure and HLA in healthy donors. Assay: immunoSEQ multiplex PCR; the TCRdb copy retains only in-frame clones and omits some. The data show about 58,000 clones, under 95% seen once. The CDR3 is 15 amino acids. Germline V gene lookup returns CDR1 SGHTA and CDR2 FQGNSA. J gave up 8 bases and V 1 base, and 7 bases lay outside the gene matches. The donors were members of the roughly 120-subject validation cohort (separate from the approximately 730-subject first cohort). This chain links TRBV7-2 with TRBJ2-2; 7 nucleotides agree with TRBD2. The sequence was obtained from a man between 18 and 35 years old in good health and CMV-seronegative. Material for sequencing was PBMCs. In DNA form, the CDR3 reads TGTGCCAGCAGCTTAGGGAGCGGGAAGGGTGGGGAGCTGTTTTTT. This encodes CASSLGSGKGGELFF.